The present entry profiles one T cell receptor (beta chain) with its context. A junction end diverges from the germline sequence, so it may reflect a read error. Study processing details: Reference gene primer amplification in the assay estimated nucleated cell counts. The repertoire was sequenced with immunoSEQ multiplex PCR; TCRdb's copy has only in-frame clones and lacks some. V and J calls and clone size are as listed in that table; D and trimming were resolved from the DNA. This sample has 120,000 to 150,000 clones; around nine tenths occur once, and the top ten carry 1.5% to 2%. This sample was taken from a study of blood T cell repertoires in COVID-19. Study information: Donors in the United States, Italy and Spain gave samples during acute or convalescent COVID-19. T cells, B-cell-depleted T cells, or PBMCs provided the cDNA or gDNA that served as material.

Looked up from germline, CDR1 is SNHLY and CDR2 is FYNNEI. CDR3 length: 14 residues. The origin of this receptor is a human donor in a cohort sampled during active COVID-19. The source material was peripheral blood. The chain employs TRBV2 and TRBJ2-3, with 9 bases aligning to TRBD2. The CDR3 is CASSAGTSKDTQYF. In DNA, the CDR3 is TGTGCCAGCAGTGCCGGGACTAGCAAAGATACGCAGTATTTT.